Below are 20 T cell receptor beta chains sequenced from a single sample in a study of circulating and synovial CD4+ cells in juvenile arthritis. The method was immunoSEQ multiplex PCR; TCRdb's version includes in-frame clones alone and lacks a portion of them. The sample has about 33,000 clones, roughly 95% seen once. Specimen: CD4+ T cells from blood. These receptors originate from a human donor with juvenile idiopathic arthritis.

This clone is a singleton in its sample. J is TRBJ1-6 and V is TRBV30; tentatively, D is TRBD1 (5 bases). CDR1 GTSNPN and CDR2 SVGIG come from the germline V gene (reference sequence). This CDR3 is built from 13 residues. Trimming shortened V by 3 bases and J by 8 bases, and 11 bases separated the two germline ends. The CDR3: CAWRGTTDSPLHF. The CDR3 DNA reads as TGTGCCTGGAGAGGGACTACCGATTCACCCCTCCACTTT.

In nucleotides, the CDR3 is TGTGCCAGCAGCCTGGGTCGGGCGCGGGGGACTGAAGCTTTCTTT. It is translated as CASSLGRARGTEAFF. This rearrangement joins TRBV7-2 to TRBJ1-1, with D perhaps TRBD1 (5 bases). V gave up 5 bases and J gave up 5 bases, with 18 bases separating them. The length of the CDR3 is 15 residues. The germline V gene encodes CDR1 SGHTA and CDR2 FQGNSA.

This clone showed up just once. V and J are TRBV6-6 and TRBJ2-7; a possible D gene is TRBD2 (6 bases). Per the germline V gene, CDR1 is MNHNY and CDR2 is SVGAGI (reference sequence). Deletions cut 7 bases from V and 3 bases from J, with 16 bases between. The CDR3 covers 14 residues. CDR3 in amino acids: CASNDGGKVYEQYF. The DNA for the CDR3 is TGTGCCAGCAATGATGGGGGGAAAGTCTACGAGCAGTACTTC.

This chain connects TRBV19 to TRBJ2-7; D not resolved. CDR3 length equals 12 residues. Trimming removed 3 bases from V and 4 bases from J, with 7 bases in between. Germline assignment: CDR1 LNHDA and CDR2 SQIVND (reference sequence). As DNA, the CDR3 is TGTGCCAGTAGTATCGGTCCATACGAGCAGTACTTC. Its protein is CASSIGPYEQYF.

The J gene is TRBJ1-1, the V gene TRBV19, with D possibly matching TRBD1 (5 bases). The germline V gene has CDR1 LNHDA and CDR2 SQIVND (reference sequence). The CDR3 runs to 13 residues. With 4 bases removed from V and 1 base from J, the gap between germline ends came to 7 bases. This CDR3 is CASSRRGNTEAFF. The CDR3 nucleotides read TGTGCCAGTAGTAGGAGGGGGAACACTGAAGCTTTCTTT. Drawing the rest from reference TRBV19 and TRBJ1-1, the complete variable domain is DGGITQSPKYLFRKEGQNVTLSCEQNLNHDAMYWYRQDPGQGLRLIYYSQIVNDFQKGDIAEGYSVSREKKESFPLTVTSAQKNPTAFYLCASSRRGNTEAFFGQGTRLTVV.

This sequence joins TRBV19 and TRBJ2-3, with 11 bases aligning to TRBD2. J lost 5 bases, V lost 10 bases, and 5 bases had no gene match. The V gene's germline CDR1 is LNHDA and CDR2 SQIVND (reference sequence). CDR3 length equals 13 residues. The DNA for the CDR3 is TGTGCCACCTCCGGACTAGCGGGAGATACGCAGTATTTT. It is translated as CATSGLAGDTQYF.

This chain uses TRBV11-3 with TRBJ2-1; 8 bases fit TRBD2. Germline V gives CDR1 SGHNT, CDR2 YENEEA. The CDR3 covers 16 residues. V shed 3 bases and J 5 bases; nucleotides not matched to a gene: 9. The CDR3 spells CASSFGSGRGDNEQFF. The CDR3 DNA reads TGTGCCAGCAGCTTCGGGAGCGGGAGAGGGGACAATGAGCAGTTCTTC.

This sequence joins TRBV25-1 and TRBJ2-5; 14 bases match TRBD2. The CDR3 length is 17 residues. Germline lookup yields CDR1 MGHDK and CDR2 SYGVNS. The V and J ends lost 4 bases and 3 bases, in that order; junction bases with no gene match: 7. The DNA of the CDR3 is TGTGCCAGCAGTGCGACTAGCGGGAGGGCTCCCAAAGAGACCCAGTACTTC. Protein sequence: CASSATSGRAPKETQYF.

The chain carries TRBV7-2 and TRBJ2-1; TRBD2 matches 9 bases. This CDR3 has 15 residues. The germline V gene has CDR1 SGHTA and CDR2 FQGNSA. V dropped 3 bases and J dropped 3; count of bases not matched to a gene: 3. In DNA, the CDR3 is TGTGCCAGCAGCTTTGAGCGGGGGGTCTACAATGAGCAGTTCTTC. It is translated as CASSFERGVYNEQFF.

The genes are TRBV11-2 and TRBJ1-1; 10 nucleotides match TRBD1. Trimming took 5 bases from V and 11 from J; bases not matched to a gene: 11. The CDR3 extends over 14 amino acids. Germline CDR1 SGHAT, CDR2 FQNNGV. The CDR3 sequence is CASSAFLTGGVAFF. Written as DNA, the CDR3 is TGTGCCAGCAGCGCCTTTTTGACAGGGGGCGTCGCTTTCTTT.

The chain links TRBV7-9 to TRBJ1-5, with 8 bases lining up with TRBD1. V was clipped by 5 bases and J by 3 bases; unmatched bases: 9. Germline V lookup: CDR1 SEHNR, CDR2 FQNEAQ (reference sequence). The CDR3 sequence is 16 residues long. The CDR3 region has the DNA TGTGCCAGCAGCCACGGACAGGGAGGGTACAATCAGCCCCAGCATTTT. Its protein product is CASSHGQGGYNQPQHF.

Notes on this clone: Additional DNA sequences in this sample encode the identical CDR3. This chain joins TRBV27 and TRBJ1-6; no clear D. The CDR3 extends over 15 amino acids. The germline V gene has CDR1 MNHEY and CDR2 SMNVEV (reference sequence). The V gene lost 3 bases and the J gene lost 1 base, with 7 bases spanning the gap. The CDR3 loop is CASSFTGSYNSPLHF. For the CDR3, the DNA is TGTGCCAGCAGTTTTACGGGATCCTATAATTCACCCCTCCACTTT.

Comment on this clone: Other DNA sequences in the same sample also yield this CDR3. V usage is TRBV28 and J usage is TRBJ1-2, with 8 bases identical to TRBD1. CDR1 and CDR2 (germline): MDHEN, SYDVKM. The V segment lost 5 bases and the J segment 0 bases; nucleotides outside the gene matches: 5. The CDR3 runs 15 residues. The CDR3 coding sequence is TGTGCCAGCAGTCCCCCGGACAGGGCTAACTATGGCTACACCTTC. Translating it yields CASSPPDRANYGYTF.

In this sample, this clone turned up once. One end of the junction is discordant with germline, which a read error may explain. This same CDR3 is encoded by further DNA sequences in the sample. The rearrangement uses TRBV28 and TRBJ1-6; possibly TRBD1 for D (5 bases). CDR1 MDHEN and CDR2 SYDVKM come from the germline V gene. CDR3 length: 14 amino acids. CDR3 bases: TGTGCCACAACCTGGGGCAGTCAGAATTCGCCCCTCCACTTT. Amino acid sequence: CATTWGSQNSPLHF.

The gene calls are TRBV27 and TRBJ1-2; a possible D gene is TRBD1 (5 bases). Trimming pared 0 bases from V and 4 bases from J, leaving 18 bases between. Germline CDR1 MNHEY, CDR2 SMNVEV (reference sequence). This CDR3 region has 17 residues. CDR3 DNA: TGTGCCAGCAGTTTATCCGGTGGGGCAGGGATTGTCTATGGCTACACCTTC. This gives the protein CASSLSGGAGIVYGYTF.

The rearrangement uses TRBV28 and TRBJ1-5, with 8 bases aligning to TRBD1. CDR3 length equals 17 residues. V gave up 3 bases and J gave up 4 bases; unmatched junction bases: 11. Germline CDR1 reads MDHEN; CDR2 reads SYDVKM. This CDR3 reads CASSFSRGRSGNQPQHF. The CDR3 nucleotides are TGTGCCAGCAGTTTTAGCAGGGGGCGATCGGGGAATCAGCCCCAGCATTTT.

The V gene is TRBV7-2, the J gene TRBJ1-2, with D unclear. The V and J ends lost 5 bases and 2 bases respectively, with 9 bases between them. The CDR3 is made up of 13 amino acids. CDR1 and CDR2 (germline): SGHTA, FQGNSA. The chain's CDR3 is CASSPRGNYGYTF. CDR3 nucleotides: TGTGCCAGCAGCCCGCGGGGAAACTATGGCTACACCTTC.

The chain is built from TRBV19 and TRBJ1-5; TRBD1 matches at 7 bases. The CDR3 has 14 amino acids. CDR1 and CDR2 from the germline V gene are LNHDA and SQIVND (reference sequence). Germline trimming cut 5 bases from V and 1 base from J; bases unmatched to any gene: 2. CDR3 protein: CASSSTGSNQPQHF. The CDR3 region has the DNA TGTGCCAGTAGTTCGACAGGGAGCAATCAGCCCCAGCATTTT.

CDR3 sequence reads: CASSPPTRGTEAFF. The CDR3 DNA sequence: TGTGCCAGCTCACCACCGACCAGAGGCACTGAAGCTTTCTTT. V usage is TRBV18 and J usage is TRBJ1-1; D uncertain. Germline CDR1 reads KGHSH; CDR2 reads LQKENI. The CDR3 is made up of 14 amino acids. The ends were cut back, 0 bases at V and 4 bases at J, with 9 bases in the middle.

The gene calls are TRBV9 and TRBJ2-1, with 10 bases that match TRBD2. V lost 4 bases, J lost 3 bases, and 1 base stayed unmatched. Germline CDR1 and CDR2: SGDLS and YYNGEE. The CDR3 spans 14 residues. As DNA, the CDR3 is TGTGCCAGCAGCCTAGCGGGGGTCTACAATGAGCAGTTCTTC. Amino acids: CASSLAGVYNEQFF.